These 13 T cell receptor beta chains share one sample of origin, sequenced in a study of T cell responses to AZD1222 COVID-19 vaccine. Clones were sequenced by immunoSEQ multiplex PCR, and TCRdb holds only the in-frame ones, with some missing. The sample holds 150,000 to 200,000 clones, around 92% seen once. The sample consisted of peripheral blood, taken 28 days after the second AZD1222 dose. Receptor source: an adult who received the AZD1222 COVID-19 vaccine.

This chain's CDR3 is CASSRTATNTEAFF. The CDR3 coding sequence is TGTGCCAGCAGCCGCACAGCCACGAACACTGAAGCTTTCTTT. V and J are TRBV7-9 and TRBJ1-1; D is undetermined. The CDR3 runs to 14 residues. Germline V CDR1 and CDR2: SEHNR, FQNEAQ (reference sequence). Trimming took off 5 bases at V and 1 base at J, with 11 bases between the two ends.

This rearrangement joins TRBV19 to TRBJ2-5; 11 bases are a match to TRBD2. Trimming cost V 6 bases and J 5 bases; bases outside gene matches: 17. This CDR3 is built from 18 residues. CDR1 and CDR2 (germline): LNHDA, SQIVND (reference sequence). CDR3 sequence (DNA): TGTGCCAGTAGACCCCGTGGTAGCGGGGGGGATTCGAGGGAGACCCAGTACTTC. Its translation is CASRPRGSGGDSRETQYF.

The rearrangement uses TRBV11-2 and TRBJ1-5; no firm D call. Germline V gene sequence: CDR1 SGHAT, CDR2 FQNNGV. The V gene lost 2 bases and the J gene lost 4 bases, with 6 bases spanning the gap. The CDR3 loop spans 13 amino acids. This chain's CDR3 is CASSLIGNQPQHF. The CDR3, as DNA: TGTGCCAGCAGCTTAATCGGGAATCAGCCCCAGCATTTT. The whole variable domain, filled in from reference TRBV11-2 and TRBJ1-5, reads EAGVAQSPRYKIIEKRQSVAFWCNPISGHATLYWYQQILGQGPKLLIQFQNNGVVDDSQLPKDRFSAERLKGVDSTLKIQPAKLEDSAVYLCASSLIGNQPQHFGDGTRLSIL.

CDR3: CASRITGRGNTIYF. The CDR3 DNA sequence: TGTGCCAGCAGAATCACAGGGCGGGGAAACACCATATATTTT. V and J are TRBV6-5 and TRBJ1-3; possibly TRBD1 for D (6 bases). Trimming stripped 6 bases from V and 4 bases from J, with 13 bases between. This CDR3 comprises 14 residues. CDR1 is MNHEY, CDR2 SVGAGI, per germline.

The chain couples TRBV14 to TRBJ1-2; 7 bases line up with TRBD1. The germline gives CDR1 SGHDN, CDR2 FVKESK. This CDR3 has 15 amino acids. Trimming took 4 bases from V and 2 from J; bases not matched to a gene: 7. The CDR3 region has the DNA TGTGCCAGCAGCCCGCCGGGACAGCTGAACTATGGCTACACCTTC. Translation: CASSPPGQLNYGYTF.

The rearrangement uses TRBV30 and TRBJ1-6; D uncertain. V was trimmed by 4 bases and J by 7 bases, leaving 11 bases between them. Germline values: CDR1 GTSNPN, CDR2 SVGIG (reference sequence). This CDR3 comprises 13 residues. This CDR3 is CAWNVVGNSPLHF. The CDR3 DNA follows: TGTGCCTGGAACGTGGTAGGGAATTCACCCCTCCACTTT.

The J gene is TRBJ2-7, the V gene TRBV6-6, with D tentatively TRBD1 (6 bases). The germline gives CDR1 MNHNY, CDR2 SVGAGI (reference sequence). V was trimmed by 4 bases and J by 12 bases, leaving 16 bases between them. This CDR3 is built from 12 residues. CDR3 coding DNA: TGTGCCAGCAGTTTTCAGGACAGATATGCGTACTTC. It yields the protein CASSFQDRYAYF.

This clone was counted between two and nine times. This chain connects TRBV9 to TRBJ1-1; D remains ambiguous. This CDR3 has 13 residues. In germline, CDR1 is SGDLS, CDR2 YYNGEE. The V end lost 3 bases, the J end lost 1 base, and 7 bases lay between the germline ends. In DNA form, the CDR3 reads TGTGCCAGCAGCGGAAACACGAACACTGAAGCTTTCTTT. The encoded protein is CASSGNTNTEAFF.

The chain uses TRBV27 and TRBJ1-5, with D perhaps matching TRBD1 (5 bases). The germline V gene encodes CDR1 MNHEY and CDR2 SMNVEV (reference sequence). CDR3 length equals 13 residues. Deletions cut 5 bases from V and 6 bases from J, with 11 bases between. The DNA for the CDR3 is TGTGCCAGCAGTCCCAGGGATAGTCAGCCCCAGCATTTT. Protein product: CASSPRDSQPQHF.

J is TRBJ2-7 and V is TRBV30, with 9 bases aligning to TRBD1. V shed 5 bases and J 4 bases; nucleotides not matched to a gene: 6. Germline V gene lookup returns CDR1 GTSNPN and CDR2 SVGIG (reference sequence). The CDR3 runs to 13 residues. The CDR3 nucleotides are TGTGCCTGGGACGGACAGGGGTCTTACGAGCAGTACTTC. Its protein is CAWDGQGSYEQYF.

V is TRBV15 and J is TRBJ2-5, with 8 nucleotides matching TRBD2. Trimming cost V 3 bases and J 5 bases; bases outside gene matches: 11. Germline V gene lookup returns CDR1 LNHNV and CDR2 YYDKDF (reference sequence). The CDR3 loop spans 16 amino acids. Here the CDR3 reads CATSRDGLALRETQYF. The CDR3 coding sequence is TGTGCCACCAGCAGGGATGGACTAGCCCTGCGTGAGACCCAGTACTTC. Full variable domain (missing parts from reference TRBV15 and TRBJ2-5): DAMVIQNPRYQVTQFGKPVTLSCSQTLNHNVMYWYQQKSSQAPKLLFHYYDKDFNNEADTPDNFQSRRPNTSFCFLDIRSPGLGDTAMYLCATSRDGLALRETQYFGPGTRLLVL.

The chain combines TRBV3-1 (or the pseudogene TRBV3-2) with TRBJ1-2; no firm D call. Trimming took 5 bases from V and 4 from J, leaving 14 bases between them. CDR3 size: 14 residues. Per the germline V gene, CDR1 is LGHDT and CDR2 is YNNKEL (reference sequence). The CDR3 loop reads CASSYRTAVYGYTF. CDR3 nucleotide sequence: TGTGCCAGCAGCTACCGTACGGCTGTCTATGGCTACACCTTC.

The rearrangement joins TRBV29-1 to TRBJ2-5; 8 bases are a match to TRBD2. V shed 1 base, J shed 3 bases, and the junction held 10 bases outside the gene matches. The CDR3 contains 16 residues. CDR1 SQVTM and CDR2 ANQGSEA come from the germline V gene. The CDR3 loop is CSVEGDSTSAEETQYF. CDR3 coding DNA: TGCAGCGTTGAAGGGGACTCGACTAGCGCAGAAGAGACCCAGTACTTC.